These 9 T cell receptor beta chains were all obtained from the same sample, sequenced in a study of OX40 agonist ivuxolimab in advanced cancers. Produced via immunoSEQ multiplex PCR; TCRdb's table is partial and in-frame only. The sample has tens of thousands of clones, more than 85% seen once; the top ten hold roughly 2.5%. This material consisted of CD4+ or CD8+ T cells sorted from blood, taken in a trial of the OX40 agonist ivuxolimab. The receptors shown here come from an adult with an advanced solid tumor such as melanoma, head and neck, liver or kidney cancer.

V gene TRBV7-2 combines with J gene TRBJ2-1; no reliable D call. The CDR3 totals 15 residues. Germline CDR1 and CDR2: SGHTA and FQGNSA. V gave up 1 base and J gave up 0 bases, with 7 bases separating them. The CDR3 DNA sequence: TGTGCCAGCAGCTTAGGCGAGAGCTCCTACAATGAGCAGTTCTTC. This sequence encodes CASSLGESSYNEQFF. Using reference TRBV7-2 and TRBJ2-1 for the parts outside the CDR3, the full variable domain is GAGVSQSPSNKVTEKGKDVELRCDPISGHTALYWYRQSLGQGLEFLIYFQGNSAPDKSGLPSDRFSAERTGGSVSTLTIQRTQQEDSAVYLCASSLGESSYNEQFFGPGTRLTVL.

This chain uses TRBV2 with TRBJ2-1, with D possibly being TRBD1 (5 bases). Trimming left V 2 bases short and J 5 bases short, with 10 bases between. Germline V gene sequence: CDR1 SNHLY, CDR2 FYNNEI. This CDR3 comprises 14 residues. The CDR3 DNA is TGTGCCAGCAGTGAATGGTCCAGGGACAATGAGCAGTTCTTC. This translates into CASSEWSRDNEQFF.

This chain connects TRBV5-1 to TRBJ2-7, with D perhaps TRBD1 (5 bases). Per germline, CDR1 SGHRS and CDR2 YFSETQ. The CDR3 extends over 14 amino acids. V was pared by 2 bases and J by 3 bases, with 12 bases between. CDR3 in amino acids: CASSLPDIYYEQYF. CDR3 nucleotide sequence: TGCGCCAGCAGCTTACCGGACATCTACTACGAGCAGTACTTC.

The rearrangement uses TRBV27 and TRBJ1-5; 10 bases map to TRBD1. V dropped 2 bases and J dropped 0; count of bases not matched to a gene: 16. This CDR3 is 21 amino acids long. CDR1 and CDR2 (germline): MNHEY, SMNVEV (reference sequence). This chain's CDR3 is CASSLTTPGQGPNYSNQPQHF. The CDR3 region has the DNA TGTGCCAGCAGTTTAACCACCCCGGGACAGGGGCCAAATTATAGCAATCAGCCCCAGCATTTT.

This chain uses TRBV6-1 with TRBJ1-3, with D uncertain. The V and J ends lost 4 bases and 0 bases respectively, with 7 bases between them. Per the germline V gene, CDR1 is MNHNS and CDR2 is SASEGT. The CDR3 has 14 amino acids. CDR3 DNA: TGTGCCAGCAGTGGGCAGATCTCTGGAAACACCATATATTTT. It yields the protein CASSGQISGNTIYF.

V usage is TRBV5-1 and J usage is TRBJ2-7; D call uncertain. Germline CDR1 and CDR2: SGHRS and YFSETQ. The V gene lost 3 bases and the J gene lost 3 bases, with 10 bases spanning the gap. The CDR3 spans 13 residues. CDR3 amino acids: CASSSPTGYEQYF. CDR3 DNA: TGCGCCAGCAGCTCGCCCACCGGCTACGAGCAGTACTTC.

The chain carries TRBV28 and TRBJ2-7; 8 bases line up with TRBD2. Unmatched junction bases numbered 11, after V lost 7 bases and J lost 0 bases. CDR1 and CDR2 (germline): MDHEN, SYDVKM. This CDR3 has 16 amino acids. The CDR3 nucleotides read TGTGCCAGCACCCCACGGGGGGGCCTACTCTCCTACGAGCAGTACTTC. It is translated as CASTPRGGLLSYEQYF.

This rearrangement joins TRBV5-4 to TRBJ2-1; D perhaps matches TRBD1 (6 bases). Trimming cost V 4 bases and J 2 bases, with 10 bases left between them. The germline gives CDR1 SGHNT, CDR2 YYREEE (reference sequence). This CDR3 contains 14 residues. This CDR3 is CASSQGSTYNEQFF. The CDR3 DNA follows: TGTGCCAGCAGCCAGGGGTCTACCTACAATGAGCAGTTCTTC. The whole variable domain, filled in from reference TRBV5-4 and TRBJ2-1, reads ETGVTQSPTHLIKTRGQQVTLRCSSQSGHNTVSWYQQALGQGPQFIFQYYREEENGRGNFPPRFSGLQFPNYSSELNVNALELDDSALYLCASSQGSTYNEQFFGPGTRLTVL.

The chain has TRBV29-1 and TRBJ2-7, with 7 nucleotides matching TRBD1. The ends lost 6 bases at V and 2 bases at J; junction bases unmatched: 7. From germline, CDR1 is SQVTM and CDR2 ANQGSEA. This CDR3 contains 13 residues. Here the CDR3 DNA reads TGCAGCGTGACAGGGCACAATCCCTACGAGCAGTACTTC. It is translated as CSVTGHNPYEQYF.